This TCR beta chain was documented in a study of blood T cell repertoires in COVID-19. Germline-derived CDR1 and CDR2 are LGHDT and YNNKEL (reference sequence). This CDR3 is 14 amino acids long. V was clipped by 4 bases and J by 7 bases; unmatched bases: 5. As originally analysed: For nucleated cells, counts were estimated from reference gene primer amplification. Assay: immunoSEQ multiplex PCR; the TCRdb copy retains only in-frame clones and omits some. V, J and clone size derive from that table, while D and trimming were established from the DNA sequence. The data contain about 210,000 clones, 90% to 95% of them singletons.

This clonotype was obtained from a man aged 25 to 40 with acute or convalescent COVID-19. The sample taken for sequencing was peripheral blood. The rearrangement joins TRBV3-1 (or the pseudogene TRBV3-2) to TRBJ1-4; TRBD1 matches 8 bases. The CDR3 bases are TGTGCCAGCAGCCCGGGACAGGCTCCTGAAAAACTGTTTTTT. Amino acids: CASSPGQAPEKLFF.